The 32 T cell receptor beta chains presented below share a single source sample, sequenced in a study of T-cell memory formation after mild COVID-19. TCRdb independently ran MiXCR on the 5' RACE reads; one entry per CDR3 protein. The profile shows roughly 300,000 distinct CDR3 sequences, 15% to 20% of them singletons. The specimen was PBMCs or a T cell subset sorted from them (not recorded which). The receptors originated from a man between 18 and 29 years old who had mild COVID-19 (a few samples of this study predate the infection). Cell type and time point are not known.

The chain is built from TRBV27 and TRBJ1-4; D unresolved. V lost 8 bases and J lost 8, with 21 bases in between. Germline V gives CDR1 MNHEY, CDR2 SMNVEV (reference sequence). The CDR3 is 15 amino acids. CDR3 in DNA: TGTGCCAGCCAATCCCGGTGGGGAAAAGAAGAAAAACTGTTTTTT. Its protein is CASQSRWGKEEKLFF.

V is TRBV6-5 and J is TRBJ1-1, with D uncertain. The CDR3 runs 12 residues. Germline CDR1 MNHEY, CDR2 SVGAGI. V gave up 5 bases and J gave up 0 bases, with 4 bases separating them. The CDR3 bases are TGTGCCAGCAGTCGGTTGAACACTGAAGCTTTCTTT. It encodes CASSRLNTEAFF.

The chain links TRBV7-6 to TRBJ2-5; no firm D call. Germline-derived CDR1 and CDR2 are SGHVS and FNYEAQ. The CDR3 is 10 amino acids. Trimming removed 8 bases from V and 5 bases from J, with 6 bases in between. CDR3 DNA: TGTGCCAGCGGGTTCGAGACCCAGTACTTC. Protein product: CASGFETQYF. The full variable domain, its missing parts supplied by reference TRBV7-6 and TRBJ2-5, is GAGVSQSPRYKVTKRGQDVALRCDPISGHVSLYWYRQALGQGPEFLTYFNYEAQQDKSGLPNDRFSAERPEGSISTLTIQRTEQRDSAMYRCASGFETQYFGPGTRLLVL.

The rearrangement links TRBV5-4 to TRBJ1-1, with 8 bases identical to TRBD1. The CDR3 has 14 amino acids. Germline CDR1 SGHNT, CDR2 YYREEE (reference sequence). Germline trimming cut 0 bases from V and 11 bases from J; bases unmatched to any gene: 9. The CDR3 sequence: CASSLDLFQGAAFF. In DNA form, the CDR3 reads TGTGCCAGCAGCTTGGACCTTTTCCAGGGGGCGGCTTTCTTT.

This clonotype was detected a few times. The chain combines TRBV7-9 with TRBJ1-1, with D possibly matching TRBD1 (5 bases). V lost 2 bases and J 0 bases, leaving 10 bases between the germline ends. Germline-derived CDR1 and CDR2 are SEHNR and FQNEAQ (reference sequence). The CDR3 is 15 residues long. CDR3 in amino acids: CASSLLTGMNTEAFF. CDR3 nucleotide sequence: TGTGCCAGCAGCTTATTAACAGGCATGAACACTGAAGCTTTCTTT.

This clonotype was observed once. The J gene is TRBJ1-2, the V gene TRBV11-2; possibly TRBD1 for D (6 bases). There are 15 residues in the CDR3. Between the trimmed V and J ends, which lost 5 bases and 4 bases, there was a span of 17 bases. The germline CDR1 and CDR2 sequences are SGHAT and FQNNGV. CDR3 coding DNA: TGTGCCAGCAGCCCTTTTGGGGGGGCTCTCTATGGCTACACCTTC. It yields the protein CASSPFGGALYGYTF.

Only a few counts were recorded for this clonotype. V gene TRBV7-7 combines with J gene TRBJ2-7; 7 bases map to TRBD1. Looked up from germline, CDR1 is SSHAT and CDR2 is FNYEAQ (reference sequence). The CDR3 runs to 14 residues. After removal of 4 bases from V and 7 bases from J, the junction contained 10 bases not matched to a gene. This chain's CDR3 is CASSSSTGSGEQYF. For the CDR3, the DNA is TGTGCCAGCAGCTCTTCGACAGGGTCGGGGGAGCAGTACTTC. The full variable domain, completed using reference TRBV7-7 and TRBJ2-7, is GAGVSQSPRYKVTKRGQDVTLRCDPISSHATLYWYQQALGQGPEFLTYFNYEAQPDKSGLPSDRFSAERPEGSISTLTIQRTEQRDSAMYRCASSSSTGSGEQYFGPGTRLTVT.

In its sample, this clonotype was seen a few times. The J gene is TRBJ2-1, the V gene TRBV30; TRBD2 matches at 10 bases. From germline, CDR1 is GTSNPN and CDR2 SVGIG (reference sequence). The CDR3 sequence is 12 residues long. V trimming: 4 bases; J trimming: 8 bases; junction bases outside the gene matches: 2. Here the CDR3 DNA reads TGTGCCTGGACTAGCGGGGGAGATGAGCAGTTCTTC. It translates to CAWTSGGDEQFF.

This clonotype occurred many times. This sequence joins TRBV13 and TRBJ1-6; D uncertain. CDR3 size: 15 residues. V was clipped by 6 bases and J by 0 bases, with 9 bases between them. Germline values: CDR1 PRHDT, CDR2 FYEKMQ (reference sequence). CDR3 residues: CASRTGSSYNSPLHF. The CDR3 DNA follows: TGTGCCAGCAGAACGGGAAGCTCCTATAATTCACCCCTCCACTTT.

The chain is built from TRBV27 and TRBJ1-6, with 7 nucleotides matching TRBD1. Germline CDR1 and CDR2: MNHEY and SMNVEV (reference sequence). The CDR3 has 17 residues. Trimming at V came to 6 bases and at J to 7 bases, leaving 15 bases not matched to a gene. The CDR3 DNA sequence: TGTGCCAGCAGCGTGAAACAGGGGTTGGGGTCCAATTCACCCCTCCACTTT. Its protein is CASSVKQGLGSNSPLHF.

This rearrangement joins TRBV5-1 to TRBJ2-3, with unresolved D. The V gene's germline CDR1 is SGHRS and CDR2 YFSETQ. This CDR3 contains 14 residues. The V gene lost 7 bases and the J gene lost 5 bases, with 17 bases spanning the gap. Here the CDR3 reads CASSEDGLLDTQYF. The CDR3 bases are TGCGCCAGCTCCGAAGACGGTTTGTTAGATACGCAGTATTTT.

This clonotype appeared many times. The chain is built from TRBV7-9 and TRBJ2-7; 11 nucleotides agree with TRBD1. The ends lost 4 bases at V and 6 bases at J; junction bases unmatched: 5. The CDR3 spans 14 residues. CDR1 is SEHNR, CDR2 FQNEAQ, per germline (reference sequence). CDR3 loop: CASSSRDRGAEQYF. The CDR3 DNA is TGTGCCAGCAGCTCCAGGGACAGGGGGGCCGAGCAGTACTTC. The variable domain in full, completed from reference TRBV7-9 and TRBJ2-7, reads DTGVSQNPRHKITKRGQNVTFRCDPISEHNRLYWYRQTLGQGPEFLTYFQNEAQLEKSRLLSDRFSAERPKGSFSTLEIQRTEQGDSAMYLCASSSRDRGAEQYFGPGTRLTVT.

This clonotype has only a few counts. The V call is TRBV9, the J call TRBJ2-2; TRBD2 matches at 8 bases. The junction had 3 bases not matched to a gene; V was cut back by 2 bases and J by 6 bases. CDR1 is SGDLS, CDR2 YYNGEE, per germline. This CDR3 region has 14 residues. The CDR3 is CASSVSGGPGELFF. In DNA, the CDR3 is TGTGCCAGCAGCGTGTCGGGGGGGCCCGGGGAGCTGTTTTTT.

This chain uses TRBV12-3 or TRBV12-4 with TRBJ1-3; the match to TRBD1 covers 11 bases. The CDR3 runs to 16 residues. The junction had 12 bases not matched to a gene; V was cut back by 6 bases and J by 8 bases. CDR3 residues: CASRPPPGQGGYTIYF. For the CDR3, the DNA is TGTGCCAGCAGGCCTCCTCCGGGACAGGGGGGTTACACCATATATTTT.

The V and J genes are TRBV6-2 or TRBV6-3 and TRBJ2-2; 9 positions match TRBD1. This CDR3 spans 15 amino acids. Per germline, CDR1 MNHEY and CDR2 SVGEGT. Trimming removed 4 bases from V and 4 bases from J; junction bases left unmatched: 4. CDR3 nucleotide sequence: TGTGCCAGCAGTTGGGGACAGGGAGTCACCGGGGAGCTGTTTTTT. Encoded protein: CASSWGQGVTGELFF.

This clonotype was counted between two and nine times. The V gene is TRBV27, the J gene TRBJ2-7, with a tentative D call TRBD2 (5 bases). This CDR3 has 14 residues. Per germline, CDR1 MNHEY and CDR2 SMNVEV (reference sequence). Deletions cut 4 bases from V and 2 bases from J, with 12 bases between. The CDR3 region is CASSSVQRPYEQYV. The CDR3 DNA sequence: TGTGCCAGCAGTTCTGTGCAGCGGCCCTACGAGCAGTACGTC.

This clonotype was counted only a few times. The genes are TRBV4-1 and TRBJ2-3, with D hard to call. Germline CDR1 and CDR2: MGHRA and YSYEKL. The V and J ends lost 2 bases and 6 bases respectively, with 6 bases between them. The CDR3 has 12 residues. The CDR3 DNA follows: TGCGCCAGCAGCCAATATTTGGATACGCAGTATTTT. Protein sequence: CASSQYLDTQYF.

V usage is TRBV6-6 and J usage is TRBJ1-1, with TRBD1 identical over 8 bases. The CDR3 length is 12 residues. The ends lost 4 bases at V and 7 bases at J; junction bases unmatched: 2. Germline V gene data show CDR1 as MNHNY and CDR2 as SVGAGI (reference sequence). The CDR3, as DNA: TGTGCCAGCAGTTTCGGACAGGGTGAAGCTTTCTTT. Amino acids: CASSFGQGEAFF.

Many counts were recorded for this clonotype. The rearrangement joins TRBV20-1 to TRBJ2-7, with TRBD2 identical over 12 bases. This CDR3 has 15 amino acids. The ends lost 5 bases at V and 7 bases at J; junction bases unmatched: 12. From germline, CDR1 is DFQATT and CDR2 SNEGSKA (reference sequence). CDR3 in DNA: TGCAGTGCTCCACTAGCGGGGGGCCGCCGGGATGAGCAGTACTTC. Translated: CSAPLAGGRRDEQYF.

The chain joins TRBV5-1 to TRBJ2-2; the match to TRBD1 covers 7 bases. V gave up 4 bases and J gave up 4 bases; unmatched junction bases: 10. Germline values: CDR1 SGHRS, CDR2 YFSETQ. The CDR3 sequence is 16 residues long. CDR3 loop: CASSARDRPPTGELFF. Here the CDR3 DNA reads TGCGCCAGCAGCGCCCGGGACAGACCACCCACCGGGGAGCTGTTTTTT.

A few counts support this clonotype. V usage is TRBV3-1 and J usage is TRBJ1-5; 9 nucleotides line up with TRBD1. After removal of 5 bases from V and 3 bases from J, the junction contained 17 bases not matched to a gene. The germline gives CDR1 LGHDT, CDR2 YNNKEL (reference sequence). CDR3 length: 19 residues. CDR3 residues: CASSSRTGVHRNINQPQHF. CDR3 sequence (DNA): TGTGCCAGCAGCTCTAGGACAGGGGTGCACCGGAATATCAATCAGCCCCAGCATTTT.

The CDR3 region is CANSGGPLEQYF. CDR3 nucleotide sequence: TGTGCCAATAGCGGGGGCCCCCTCGAGCAGTACTTC. V usage is TRBV10-3 and J usage is TRBJ2-7, with TRBD2 identical over 9 bases. Per germline, CDR1 ENHRY and CDR2 SYGVKD. J gave up 6 bases and V 10 bases, and 7 bases lay outside the gene matches. CDR3 size: 12 residues.

V is TRBV29-1 and J is TRBJ1-1; D remains ambiguous. V lost 3 bases to trimming and J lost 0 bases, with 8 bases between them. The CDR3 spans 13 residues. CDR1 is SQVTM, CDR2 ANQGSEA, per germline. The CDR3 sequence: CSVEVGLNTEAFF. CDR3 coding DNA: TGCAGCGTTGAGGTGGGCTTGAACACTGAAGCTTTCTTT.

The V gene is TRBV7-2, the J gene TRBJ2-1; 9 bases are a match to TRBD2. The CDR3 totals 14 residues. Germline V gene sequence: CDR1 SGHTA, CDR2 FQGNSA. V lost 8 bases, J lost 8 bases, and 10 bases stayed unmatched. The CDR3 DNA follows: TGTGCCAGCCAGGTCGGCGGGGGGGTATATGAGCAGTTCTTC. Encoded protein: CASQVGGGVYEQFF.

This clonotype occurred a few times. The chain is built from TRBV6-5 and TRBJ1-5, with no clear D. Per the germline V gene, CDR1 is MNHEY and CDR2 is SVGAGI. Trimming pared 2 bases from V and 6 bases from J, leaving 8 bases between. The CDR3 is 13 amino acids. DNA of the CDR3: TGTGCCAGCAGTTACGGCCAGAGTCAGCCCCAGCATTTT. This sequence encodes CASSYGQSQPQHF.

In this sample, this clonotype turned up a few times. V is TRBV20-1 and J is TRBJ1-5; D ambiguous. The CDR3 is 13 residues long. Trimming shortened V by 3 bases and J by 5 bases, and 11 bases separated the two germline ends. Germline CDR1 reads DFQATT; CDR2 reads SNEGSKA (reference sequence). CDR3 amino acids: CSASAYTDQPQHF. In DNA, the CDR3 is TGCAGTGCTAGTGCTTACACCGATCAGCCCCAGCATTTT.

Ten or more counts support this clonotype. The rearrangement links TRBV6-6 to TRBJ2-5, with D perhaps TRBD1 or TRBD2 (5 bases each). CDR3 length: 16 residues. Germline V lookup: CDR1 MNHNY, CDR2 SVGAGI (reference sequence). The germline V and J ends were trimmed by 5 bases and 5 bases, with 21 bases remaining between them. The CDR3 reads CASSTRDADLGETQYF. CDR3 nucleotides: TGTGCCAGCAGTACCCGGGACGCCGACCTAGGGGAGACCCAGTACTTC.

The chain couples TRBV11-1 to TRBJ2-4; no clear D. V dropped 5 bases and J dropped 2 bases, with 7 bases sitting between them. The germline CDR1 and CDR2 sequences are SGHAT and FQDESV (reference sequence). The CDR3 contains 13 residues. CDR3 amino acids: CASSGLSKNIQYF. The DNA for the CDR3 is TGTGCCAGCAGCGGGCTCTCCAAAAACATTCAGTACTTC.

This clonotype was counted only a few times. The V and J genes are TRBV29-1 and TRBJ1-5; D perhaps matches TRBD1 (5 bases). The CDR3 is made up of 13 amino acids. V shed 6 bases and J shed 5 bases, with 14 bases lying between them. In germline, CDR1 is SQVTM, CDR2 ANQGSEA. CDR3 sequence: CSVSPGGDQPQHF. The CDR3, as DNA: TGCAGCGTATCCCCTGGGGGGGATCAGCCCCAGCATTTT.

This clonotype occurred a few times. The CDR3 DNA reads as TGTGCCATCAGTAAGGACAGACCTAACTATGGCTACACCTTC. Its translation is CAISKDRPNYGYTF. V is TRBV10-3 and J is TRBJ1-2, with TRBD1 as a possible D gene (6 bases). The ends were cut back, 5 bases at V and 0 bases at J, with 10 bases in the middle. Germline CDR1 is ENHRY and CDR2 is SYGVKD. This CDR3 comprises 14 residues.

There are a few counts of this clonotype. The rearrangement links TRBV5-1 to TRBJ2-1; D remains ambiguous. The germline V and J ends were trimmed by 0 bases and 10 bases, with 14 bases remaining between them. From germline, CDR1 is SGHRS and CDR2 YFSETQ. The CDR3 contains 14 residues. CDR3: CASSLDLPLEEQFF. The CDR3 DNA reads TGCGCCAGCAGCTTGGATCTTCCCTTGGAGGAGCAGTTCTTC.

This clonotype has a handful of counts. The chain recombines TRBV6-2 or TRBV6-3 with TRBJ1-1; D is ambiguous. The CDR3 runs 11 residues. CDR1 and CDR2 from the germline V gene are MNHEY and SVGEGT. Trimming took 7 bases from V and 5 from J, leaving 8 bases between them. The CDR3 nucleotides are TGTGCCAGCATTGAGAGGACTGAAGCTTTCTTT. This codes for CASIERTEAFF.